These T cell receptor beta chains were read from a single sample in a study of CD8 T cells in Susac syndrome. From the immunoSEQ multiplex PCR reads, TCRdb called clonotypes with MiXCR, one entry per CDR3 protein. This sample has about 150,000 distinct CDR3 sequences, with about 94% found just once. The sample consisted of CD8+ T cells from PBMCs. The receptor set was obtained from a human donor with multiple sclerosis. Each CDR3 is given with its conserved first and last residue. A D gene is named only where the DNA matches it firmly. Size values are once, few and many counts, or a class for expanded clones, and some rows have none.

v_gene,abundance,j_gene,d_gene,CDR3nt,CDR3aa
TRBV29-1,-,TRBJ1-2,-,TGCAGCGTAGGGATTGGCGGCGCCTATGGCTACACCTTC,CSVGIGGAYGYTF
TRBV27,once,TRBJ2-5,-,TGTGCCAGCAGTTACCGGGGGACCCAGTACTTC,CASSYRGTQYF
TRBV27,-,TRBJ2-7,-,TGTGCCAGCAGCCCCCACCCCCTCTACGAGCAGTACTTC,CASSPHPLYEQYF
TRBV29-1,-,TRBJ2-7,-,TGCAGCGTTGAATTTGGGTACGAGCAGTACTTC,CSVEFGYEQYF
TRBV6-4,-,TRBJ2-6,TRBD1,TGTGCCAGCAGTGACACAGGGGTTGGCTCTGGGGCCAACGTCCTGACTTTC,CASSDTGVGSGANVLTF
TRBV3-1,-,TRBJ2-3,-,TGTGCCAGCAGCCAAGATAGGCTGGACAGCTTGGTACAGGGGCAGTATTTT,CASSQDRLDSLVQGQYF
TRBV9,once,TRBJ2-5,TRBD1,TGTGCCAGCAGCGACCGGACAGGGGAAGAGACCCAGTACTTC,CASSDRTGEETQYF
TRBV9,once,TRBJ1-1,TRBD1,TGTGCCAGCAGCGTAGACAGGGGTGGGACTGAAGCTTTCTTT,CASSVDRGGTEAFF
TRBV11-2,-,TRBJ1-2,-,TGTGCCAGCAGCTTAGGCGGGGGCGCGGGGTATGGCTACACCTTC,CASSLGGGAGYGYTF
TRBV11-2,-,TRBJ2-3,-,TGTGCCAGCAGCTTAGAGGAGGACTGGGATACGCAGTATTTT,CASSLEEDWDTQYF
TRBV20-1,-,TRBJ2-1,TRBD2,TGCAGTGCTAGAACCCCTAGCGGGGATTACAATGAGCAGTTCTTC,CSARTPSGDYNEQFF
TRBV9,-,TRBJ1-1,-,TGTGCCAGCAGCGTTCCCCGGAATGGGGTCGGCGCTGAAGCTTTCTTT,CASSVPRNGVGAEAFF
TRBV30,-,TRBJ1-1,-,TGTGCCTGGAGTGTTGTACCCCAAAAAGAAGAAGCTTTCTTT,CAWSVVPQKEEAFF
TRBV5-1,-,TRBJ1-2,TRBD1,TGCGCCAGCAGCCACTGGACAGGAACCAACTATGGCTACACCTTC,CASSHWTGTNYGYTF
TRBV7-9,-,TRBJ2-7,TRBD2,TGTGCCAGCTGTAGCGGGGCCTACTACGAGCAGTACTTC,CASCSGAYYEQYF
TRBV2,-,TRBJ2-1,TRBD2,TGTGCCAGCAGGGCTAGCGGGGGGTTTGTCGATGAGCAGTTCTTC,CASRASGGFVDEQFF
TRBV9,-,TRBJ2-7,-,TGTGCCAGCAGCCCAGGGGATCGGGAGCAGTACTTC,CASSPGDREQYF
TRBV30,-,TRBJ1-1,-,TGTGCCTGGAAGTCGACTCCTAACACTGAAGCTTTCTTT,CAWKSTPNTEAFF
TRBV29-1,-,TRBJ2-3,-,TGCAGCGTTGAAGATTCCCCCGGACCTGGGGTTGCAGATACGCAGTATTTT,CSVEDSPGPGVADTQYF
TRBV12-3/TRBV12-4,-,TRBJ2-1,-,TGTGCCAGCAGCCCTCTCCTTTTGGTCAATGAGCAGTTCTTC,CASSPLLLVNEQFF
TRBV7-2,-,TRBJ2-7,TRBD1,TGTGCCAGCAGCTCGGACAGGATCTACGAGCAGTACTTC,CASSSDRIYEQYF
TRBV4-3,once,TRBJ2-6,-,TGCGCCAGCAGCCCTAGGTTCGGGGCCAACGTCCTGACTTTC,CASSPRFGANVLTF
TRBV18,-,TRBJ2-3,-,TGTGCCAGCCCCCCCTTATCTGGAAGCACAGATACGCAGTATTTT,CASPPLSGSTDTQYF
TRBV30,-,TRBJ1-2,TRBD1,TGTGCCTGGAGTTCGGGACAGGGTATTTGGGACTACACCTTC,CAWSSGQGIWDYTF
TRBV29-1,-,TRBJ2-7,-,TGCAGCGCCACGGACAGCTACGAGCAGTACTTC,CSATDSYEQYF
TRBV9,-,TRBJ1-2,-,TGTGCCAGCAGCGACCGGATATCAGGGTTGGTCTTC,CASSDRISGLVF
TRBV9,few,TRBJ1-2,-,TGTGCCAGCAGCGTAGGCTATGGCTACACCTTC,CASSVGYGYTF
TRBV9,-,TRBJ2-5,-,TGTGCCAGCAGCGTAGTTGAGACCCAGTACTTC,CASSVVETQYF
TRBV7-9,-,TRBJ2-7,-,TGTGCCAGCAGCCCAGCGGGTGACAGGAGCTACGAGCAGTACTTC,CASSPAGDRSYEQYF
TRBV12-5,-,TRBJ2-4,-,TGTGCTAGTGGTGACAGAATTCAGTACTTC,CASGDRIQYF
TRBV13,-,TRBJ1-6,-,TGTGCCAGCAGCTTAGTACAATCGAATTCACCCCTCCACTTT,CASSLVQSNSPLHF
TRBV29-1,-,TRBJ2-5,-,TGCAGCGTTGATGGGAGGTGGTCGGGACAAGCAGCTAGAGAGACCCAGTACTTC,CSVDGRWSGQAARETQYF
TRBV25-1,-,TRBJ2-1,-,TGTGCCAGCAGTGAGCAAGGACTACGGAATGAGCAGTTCTTC,CASSEQGLRNEQFF
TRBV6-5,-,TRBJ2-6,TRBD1,TGTGCCAGCAGTTTATCCGGGACAGGGATGTCCTCTGGGGCCAACGTCCTGACTTTC,CASSLSGTGMSSGANVLTF
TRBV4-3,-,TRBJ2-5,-,TGCGCCCGAGGGAAGACTAGCCAAGAGACCCAGTACTTC,CARGKTSQETQYF
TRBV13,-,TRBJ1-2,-,TGTGCCAGCAGCTTAGGAGGCGCTTTCGGGGATGGCTACACCTTC,CASSLGGAFGDGYTF
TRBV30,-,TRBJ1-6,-,TGTGCCTGGAGTGCTGAGAACTATAATTCACCCCTCCACTTT,CAWSAENYNSPLHF
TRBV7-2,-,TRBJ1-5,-,TGTGCCAGAACCAGCTTCTCGAGGGACTTCAATCAGCCCCAGCATTTT,CARTSFSRDFNQPQHF
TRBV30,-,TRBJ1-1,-,TGTGCCTGGACACGGGGGGCGGGCACTGAAGCTTTCTTT,CAWTRGAGTEAFF
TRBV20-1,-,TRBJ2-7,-,TGCAGTGCTGGACCTGGGAGTAGGAGGGAGCAGTACTTC,CSAGPGSRREQYF
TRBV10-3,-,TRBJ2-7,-,TGTGCCATCAGCGACGCGGGCGGCGCCAACGAGCAGTACTTC,CAISDAGGANEQYF
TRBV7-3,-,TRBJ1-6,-,TGTGCCAGCAGGGAGTCAGGAATTAATTCACCCCTCCACTTT,CASRESGINSPLHF
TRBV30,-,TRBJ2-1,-,TGTGCCTGGAGTGTGGGGCGGACTAATGAGCAGTTCTTC,CAWSVGRTNEQFF
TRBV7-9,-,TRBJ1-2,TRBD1,TGTGCCAGCAGCCGCGGGACAGGGGCTAATTTACGGGGCTACACCTTC,CASSRGTGANLRGYTF
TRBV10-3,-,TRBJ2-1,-,TGTGCCATCAGTGAGTCGAGGAATGAGCAGTTCTTC,CAISESRNEQFF
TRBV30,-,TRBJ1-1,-,TGTGCCTGGAGTGGAGAACAGAAACCCACTGAAGCTTTCTTT,CAWSGEQKPTEAFF
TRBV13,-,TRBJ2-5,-,TGTGCCAGCAGCTTCCCGGAACAGGGCGCCCAAGAGACCCAGTACTTC,CASSFPEQGAQETQYF